The 11 T cell receptor beta chains presented below share a single source sample, sequenced in a study of cytomegalovirus exposure and HLA in healthy donors (dated by TCRdb to the late 2010s). The library was produced with the immunoSEQ multiplex PCR assay. The multiplex PCR relied on a mix of 60 forward primers for TCR Vbeta segments and 13 reverse primers for TCR Jbeta segments. Drawn from immuneACCESS, this table holds only the in-frame rearrangements with V and J called that TCRdb kept. Clones are partly lost; checked studies trace under half to an unresolved V gene and leave the rest unexplained. The sample includes approximately 190,000 clones, with more than 80% observed a single time. In total, the top ten clones hold about 2.6% of the sample. The sequenced sample was PBMCs. The receptors shown here come from a woman aged 45 to 65 in good health and CMV-seropositive.

The J gene is TRBJ2-1, the V gene TRBV5-6; D is unclear. V dropped 1 base and J dropped 6 bases, with 14 bases sitting between them. The V gene's germline CDR1 is SGHDT and CDR2 YYEEEE. The CDR3 consists of 15 residues. The CDR3 bases are TGTGCCAGCAGCTTGCCAGGCAAAAGATTCAATGAGCAGTTCTTC. It encodes CASSLPGKRFNEQFF.

The count of this clone is one. The V and J genes are TRBV9 and TRBJ2-1; D is ambiguous. Germline CDR1 and CDR2: SGDLS and YYNGEE. CDR3 length equals 14 residues. Trimming removed 0 bases at V and 9 bases at J, with 13 bases between. CDR3 protein: CASSVASVGFEQFF. The CDR3 bases are TGTGCCAGCAGCGTAGCTTCCGTCGGGTTTGAGCAGTTCTTC. The full variable domain, its missing parts supplied by reference TRBV9 and TRBJ2-1, is DSGVTQTPKHLITATGQRVTLRCSPRSGDLSVYWYQQSLDQGLQFLIQYYNGEERAKGNILERFSAQQFPDLHSELNLSSLELGDSALYFCASSVASVGFEQFFGPGTRLTVL.

This chain connects TRBV30 to TRBJ1-2, with 11 nucleotides matching TRBD1. CDR3 length equals 14 residues. The J segment lost 4 bases and the V segment lost 3 bases, leaving 4 bases of the junction unmatched. The germline CDR1 and CDR2 sequences are GTSNPN and SVGIG (reference sequence). CDR3 sequence (DNA): TGTGCCTGGAGCGCCGGACAGGGGGCCTATGGCTACACCTTC. Translating gives CAWSAGQGAYGYTF.

The V and J genes are TRBV5-4 and TRBJ1-1; D ambiguous. V was trimmed by 1 base and J by 7 bases, leaving 8 bases between them. Germline CDR1 SGHNT, CDR2 YYREEE (reference sequence). CDR3 length: 12 residues. CDR3 in amino acids: CASSLLSREAFF. CDR3 coding DNA: TGTGCCAGCAGCTTGTTATCGCGTGAAGCTTTCTTT.

This clone came up once. The gene calls are TRBV27 and TRBJ1-2, with D tentatively TRBD1 (6 bases). Germline V lookup: CDR1 MNHEY, CDR2 SMNVEV (reference sequence). Trimming took off 3 bases at V and 4 bases at J, with 15 bases between the two ends. CDR3 length: 15 residues. Here the CDR3 DNA reads TGTGCCAGCAGTTTGTTAGGACAGAACTTCTATGGCTACACCTTC. Protein sequence: CASSLLGQNFYGYTF.

This sequence joins TRBV2 and TRBJ2-3; 9 positions match TRBD2. Germline CDR1 reads SNHLY; CDR2 reads FYNNEI. The ends lost 6 bases at V and 4 bases at J; junction bases unmatched: 2. The CDR3 runs 13 residues. Written as DNA, the CDR3 is TGTGCCAGCAGCAGCGGGGGGTCAGATACGCAGTATTTT. It is translated as CASSSGGSDTQYF.

This chain joins TRBV7-2 and TRBJ2-1; 8 bases match TRBD2. Losses at the gene ends were 1 base for V and 6 bases for J; bases not matched to a gene: 8. This CDR3 has 16 amino acids. Per germline, CDR1 SGHTA and CDR2 FQGNSA. The CDR3 sequence: CASSLEVSGGINEQFF. The CDR3 bases are TGTGCCAGCAGCTTAGAAGTCAGCGGGGGTATCAATGAGCAGTTCTTC.

The V call is TRBV15, the J call TRBJ2-7; 7 nucleotides align to TRBD2. V lost 0 bases, J lost 4 bases, and 6 bases stayed unmatched. The CDR3 is made up of 15 amino acids. In germline, CDR1 is LNHNV, CDR2 YYDKDF (reference sequence). This CDR3 is CATSRESGALYEQYF. The CDR3 bases are TGTGCCACCAGCAGAGAAAGCGGGGCCTTATACGAGCAGTACTTC. The full variable domain, completed using reference TRBV15 and TRBJ2-7, is DAMVIQNPRYQVTQFGKPVTLSCSQTLNHNVMYWYQQKSSQAPKLLFHYYDKDFNNEADTPDNFQSRRPNTSFCFLDIRSPGLGDTAMYLCATSRESGALYEQYFGPGTRLTVT.

As concerns this clone: A junction end diverges from the germline sequence, so it may reflect a read error. The chain uses TRBV7-9 and TRBJ2-7; weak D call: TRBD2 (6 bases). The germline CDR1 and CDR2 sequences are SEHNR and FQNEAQ (reference sequence). The CDR3 consists of 13 residues. This CDR3 reads CASSWEDPYVQYF. CDR3 nucleotide sequence: TGTGCCAGCAGCTGGGAGGATCCCTACGTGCAGTACTTC.

This clone is a singleton in its sample. The chain couples TRBV7-2 to TRBJ2-5, with TRBD2 identical over 11 bases. The CDR3 length is 17 residues. CDR1 is SGHTA, CDR2 FQGNSA, per germline. V gave up 3 bases and J gave up 3 bases; unmatched junction bases: 9. In DNA, the CDR3 is TGTGCCAGCAGCTTTTTAGGGCTAGCGGGGGGTAAAGAGACCCAGTACTTC. Protein product: CASSFLGLAGGKETQYF.

The J gene is TRBJ2-6, the V gene TRBV6-1; D might be TRBD2 (6 bases). This CDR3 has 15 amino acids. Germline loops: CDR1 MNHNS, CDR2 SASEGT. The V and J ends lost 2 bases and 2 bases respectively, with 7 bases between them. CDR3: CASSEPGAGANVLTF. The CDR3 DNA follows: TGTGCCAGCAGTGAACCGGGGGCTGGGGCCAACGTCCTGACTTTC.